Listed here is a single TCR beta chain. The sample comes from a study of blood T cell repertoires in COVID-19. Study information: Researchers got acute and convalescent COVID-19 samples from the United States, Italy and Spain.

Per the authors' pipeline: Amplification with reference gene primers provided the estimates of nucleated cell counts. This table comes from immunoSEQ multiplex PCR, and its TCRdb copy is limited to in-frame clones, with some not included. Clone size and V and J calls were adopted from that table, with D and trimming inferred from the DNA. This table has 200,000 to 250,000 clones, about 76% appearing once. This CDR3 region has 17 residues. Germline CDR1 is MNHNY and CDR2 is SVGAGI (reference sequence). Trimming at V came to 5 bases and at J to 0 bases, leaving 11 bases not matched to a gene. All enrollees were about 18 to 89 years old and from 20 to 30 US areas. Membership in each cohort depended on participant-reported clinical history.

The sample was PBMCs or T cells enriched from blood (not recorded which). This receptor was identified in a woman in her forties or fifties with acute COVID-19. The genes are TRBV6-6 and TRBJ2-7; TRBD1 agrees at 9 bases. This CDR3 reads CASSRPGTGKRSYEQYF. The CDR3 DNA sequence: TGTGCCAGCAGTCGTCCCGGGACAGGGAAACGCTCCTACGAGCAGTACTTC.